This entry lists 17 T cell receptor beta chains sequenced from one sample in a study of T cell changes during pregnancy in multiple sclerosis. Sequencing was performed with immunoSEQ multiplex PCR; in TCRdb, only in-frame clones are kept and a portion is missing. The sample lists roughly 64,000 clones, under 95% occurring once. The material was peripheral blood, obtained in the second trimester of pregnancy. Every receptor here comes from a female donor with multiple sclerosis, enrolled in a pregnancy study.

The chain is built from TRBV7-2 and TRBJ1-5, with D maybe TRBD1 (6 bases). The CDR3 extends over 15 amino acids. V dropped 5 bases and J dropped 5 bases, with 16 bases sitting between them. Per the germline V gene, CDR1 is SGHTA and CDR2 is FQGNSA. Here the CDR3 DNA reads TGTGCCAGCAGCCAAGACAGGCCGGGCGATCAGCCCCAGCATTTT. Protein product: CASSQDRPGDQPQHF.

The sample holds one count of this clone. J is TRBJ2-3 and V is TRBV13; 7 nucleotides match TRBD2. The CDR3 sequence is 15 residues long. V lost 1 base and J lost 2; bases outside the gene matches: 3. Looked up from germline, CDR1 is PRHDT and CDR2 is FYEKMQ (reference sequence). This CDR3 reads CASSLAGGTTDTQYF. The CDR3 nucleotides are TGTGCCAGCAGCTTAGCGGGGGGAACCACAGATACGCAGTATTTT.

This clone occurred once. V and J are TRBV7-2 and TRBJ2-2; 9 positions match TRBD1. The trim removed 4 bases at V and 3 bases at J, leaving 9 bases unmatched. This CDR3 region has 17 residues. Germline lookup yields CDR1 SGHTA and CDR2 FQGNSA. The CDR3 sequence is CASSSPRTGAHTGELFF. In DNA form, the CDR3 reads TGTGCCAGCAGCTCCCCGCGGACAGGGGCCCACACCGGGGAGCTGTTTTTT.

The V gene is TRBV28, the J gene TRBJ1-3, with TRBD1 as a possible D gene (5 bases). Trimming stripped 4 bases from V and 3 bases from J, with 19 bases between. The CDR3 runs to 17 residues. Germline-derived CDR1 and CDR2 are MDHEN and SYDVKM. CDR3 region: CASSYVGGQAGGNTIYF. CDR3 DNA sequence: TGTGCCAGCAGTTATGTCGGGGGTCAGGCTGGTGGAAACACCATATATTTT.

V and J are TRBV9 and TRBJ1-6, with D maybe TRBD1 (6 bases). V lost 0 bases to trimming and J lost 1 base, with 11 bases between them. CDR1 is SGDLS and CDR2 is YYNGEE in the germline V gene. The CDR3 length is 17 residues. CDR3 in amino acids: CASSVGIDRSYNSPLHF. CDR3 coding DNA: TGTGCCAGCAGCGTAGGAATTGACAGGTCCTATAATTCACCCCTCCACTTT.

This chain joins TRBV10-3 and TRBJ2-3, with 12 positions matching TRBD2. The V segment lost 5 bases and the J segment 5 bases; nucleotides outside the gene matches: 8. This CDR3 comprises 16 residues. Looked up from germline, CDR1 is ENHRY and CDR2 is SYGVKD. This CDR3 reads CAISSSGGAFLDTQYF. The CDR3 nucleotides read TGTGCCATCAGTTCTAGCGGGGGGGCCTTTCTAGATACGCAGTATTTT.

J is TRBJ2-1 and V is TRBV10-1, with TRBD2 identical over 8 bases. Germline values: CDR1 WNHNN, CDR2 SYGVQD (reference sequence). This CDR3 comprises 14 residues. V dropped 6 bases and J dropped 8; count of bases not matched to a gene: 9. The CDR3 nucleotides read TGCGCCAGCAGCCGGGGGGGCGATTCAGATGAGCAGTTCTTC. It yields the protein CASSRGGDSDEQFF.

The rearrangement joins TRBV7-2 to TRBJ2-5, with 7 bases aligning to TRBD1. From germline, CDR1 is SGHTA and CDR2 FQGNSA. V was pared by 5 bases and J by 2 bases, with 5 bases of the junction left unmatched. The CDR3 runs to 14 residues. The CDR3 DNA reads TGTGCCAGCAGCGTGGGGACAGCACAAGAGACCCAGTACTTC. It encodes CASSVGTAQETQYF.

V is TRBV5-1 and J is TRBJ1-2; tentative D call: TRBD1 (5 bases). The length of the CDR3 is 17 residues. The germline V and J ends were trimmed by 4 bases and 6 bases, with 25 bases remaining between them. Germline V gene sequence: CDR1 SGHRS, CDR2 YFSETQ. The CDR3 DNA is TGCGCCAGCAGCCCCGGGATAACGTCGGGGGACCCCAATGGCTACACCTTC. Translating gives CASSPGITSGDPNGYTF.

The chain combines TRBV5-6 with TRBJ1-1; no firm D call. Trimming removed 3 bases at V and 1 base at J, with 10 bases between. CDR1 is SGHDT and CDR2 is YYEEEE in the germline V gene. There are 14 residues in the CDR3. Written as DNA, the CDR3 is TGTGCCAGCAGCTATCAGGTGGCGAACACTGAAGCTTTCTTT. Amino acid sequence: CASSYQVANTEAFF.

The count of this clone is one. This sequence joins TRBV7-9 and TRBJ1-1; a weak D match, TRBD1 (6 bases). This CDR3 has 14 amino acids. V lost 2 bases to trimming and J lost 2 bases, with 9 bases between them. CDR1 is SEHNR, CDR2 FQNEAQ, per germline (reference sequence). The CDR3 DNA sequence: TGTGCCAGCAGCTTACAGGGGTCCAACACTGAAGCTTTCTTT. Translated, it gives CASSLQGSNTEAFF.

This clone was detected once. The J gene is TRBJ1-4, the V gene TRBV28; no reliable D call. Germline V gene sequence: CDR1 MDHEN, CDR2 SYDVKM. The CDR3 totals 13 residues. V lost 10 bases, J lost 8 bases, and 17 bases lay in between. Here the CDR3 DNA reads TGTGCCATCACGCCCAGGAGAGGGGAAAAACTGTTTTTT. Amino acids: CAITPRRGEKLFF.

The chain recombines TRBV27 with TRBJ1-2, with unresolved D. The germline V gene encodes CDR1 MNHEY and CDR2 SMNVEV (reference sequence). Trimming took 1 base from V and 4 from J, leaving 16 bases between them. The CDR3 extends over 16 amino acids. CDR3 in amino acids: CASSLYQETGLYGYTF. In nucleotides, the CDR3 is TGTGCCAGCAGTTTATATCAGGAAACCGGCCTCTATGGCTACACCTTC.

Comment on this clone: A junction end diverges from the germline sequence, so it may reflect a read error. This chain connects TRBV28 to TRBJ2-1; 9 nucleotides match TRBD1. This CDR3 is built from 15 residues. Germline assignment: CDR1 MDHEN and CDR2 SYDVKM. DNA for the CDR3: TGTGCCAGCAGGTTATGGGGACAGGGCTACAATGAGCAGTTCTTC. Translated: CASRLWGQGYNEQFF.

This rearrangement joins TRBV2 to TRBJ2-3; no reliable D call. The V gene lost 7 bases and the J gene lost 1 base, with 9 bases spanning the gap. Germline V gene sequence: CDR1 SNHLY, CDR2 FYNNEI. The length of the CDR3 is 13 residues. This CDR3 is CASIVRGTDTQYF. CDR3 bases: TGTGCCAGCATCGTGAGAGGCACAGATACGCAGTATTTT.

The V call is TRBV14, the J call TRBJ2-5, with D unclear. Germline V gene sequence: CDR1 SGHDN, CDR2 FVKESK. Trimming pared 2 bases from V and 2 bases from J, leaving 6 bases between. The CDR3 runs to 13 residues. The CDR3 nucleotides are TGTGCCAGCAGCCAACTAGATCAAGAGACCCAGTACTTC. This translates into CASSQLDQETQYF.

This chain uses TRBV19 with TRBJ1-6; a possible D gene is TRBD1 (5 bases). Per the germline V gene, CDR1 is LNHDA and CDR2 is SQIVND (reference sequence). This CDR3 has 15 amino acids. Trimming shortened V by 1 base and J by 8 bases, and 12 bases separated the two germline ends. The CDR3 DNA reads TGTGCCAGTAGTATAGTGGGGGGAATAGATTCACCCCTCCACTTT. Protein: CASSIVGGIDSPLHF. The full variable domain, its missing parts supplied by reference TRBV19 and TRBJ1-6, is DGGITQSPKYLFRKEGQNVTLSCEQNLNHDAMYWYRQDPGQGLRLIYYSQIVNDFQKGDIAEGYSVSREKKESFPLTVTSAQKNPTAFYLCASSIVGGIDSPLHFGNGTRLTVT.